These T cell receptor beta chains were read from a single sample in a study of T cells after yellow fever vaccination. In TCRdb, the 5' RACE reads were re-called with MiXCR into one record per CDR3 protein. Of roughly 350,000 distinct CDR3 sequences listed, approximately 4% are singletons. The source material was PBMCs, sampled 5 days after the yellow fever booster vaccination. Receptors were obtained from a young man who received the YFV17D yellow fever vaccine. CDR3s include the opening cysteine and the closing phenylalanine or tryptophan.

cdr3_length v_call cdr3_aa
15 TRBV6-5 CASSPQGTEDTEAFF
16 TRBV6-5 CASSQEGGSSYNEQFF
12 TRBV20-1 CSAWRGGETQYF
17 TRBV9 CASSVEAGGSSGNTIYF
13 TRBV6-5 CASSWGMSYGYTF
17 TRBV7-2 CASRVRGGAGMNTEAFF
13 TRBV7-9 CASSPSWFNEQFF
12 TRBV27 CASSPRGGTQYF
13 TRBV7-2 CASSFLNTGELFF
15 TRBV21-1 CASSTDTPSTDTQYF
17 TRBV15 CATSSPLLGGSYNEQFF
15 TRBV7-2 CASSLSPRRWTEAFF
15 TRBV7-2 CASSLVGGRNEKLFF
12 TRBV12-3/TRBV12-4 CASSTRSNEQFF
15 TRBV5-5 CASSLGGLSQETQYF
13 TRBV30 CAWGFSGANVLTF
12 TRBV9 CASSFRHNEQFF
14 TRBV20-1 CSARTGVRNQPQHF
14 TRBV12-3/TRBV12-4 CASSSLGQAKGYTF
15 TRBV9 CASSVGAVPGETQYF
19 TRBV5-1 CASRIGTGTGSSGANVLTF
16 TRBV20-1 CSARDIGTSAGDIQYF
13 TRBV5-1 CASSEGHRNTIYF
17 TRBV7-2 CASSRGWGKTNTGELFF
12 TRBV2 CASRTVLDIQYF
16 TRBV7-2 CASSLGRALYTGELFF
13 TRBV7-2 CASSHRVVETQYF
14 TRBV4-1 CASSHPPAKNIQYF
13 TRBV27 CASSRQGSYGYTF
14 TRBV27 CASSLRQENTEAFF
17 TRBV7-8 CASSLPPRDRRKNIQYF
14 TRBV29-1 CSVEMGQGFYEQFF
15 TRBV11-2 CASTDPLAGADEQFF
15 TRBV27 CASSTGQGRNTEAFF
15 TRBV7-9 CASSRDSTNSYEQYF
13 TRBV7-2 CASRNRVAETQYF
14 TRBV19 CASSATGAGNTIYF
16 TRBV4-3 CASSQDAAGGTDTQYF
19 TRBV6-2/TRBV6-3 CASSYRGAPGQGLTGELFF
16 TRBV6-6 CASSHPGGSSTDTQYF
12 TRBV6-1 CATTTATDTQYF
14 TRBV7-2 CASSSFRGTYEQYF
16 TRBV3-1 CASSPLGGGGVNEQFF
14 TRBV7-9 CASSPKEANEKLFF
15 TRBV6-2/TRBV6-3 CASSLQRGSTDTQYF
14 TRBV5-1 CASSHRTANTEAFF
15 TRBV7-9 CASSSPGLGWETQYF
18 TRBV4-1 CASSQEVVGWQGSYEQYF
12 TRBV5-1 CASSLPAETQYF
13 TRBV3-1 CASGGQPSCEQYF
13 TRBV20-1 CSAEKAGQETQYF
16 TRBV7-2 CASSPSGQGATGELFF
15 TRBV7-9 CASSLVGAGNNEQFF
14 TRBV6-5 CASSYSVRGEEQYF